This T cell receptor beta chain was profiled in a study of T cells in Graves' hyperthyroidism and ophthalmopathy. This clonotype was found many times. No antigen is known for it. Amplified TCR beta CDR3 regions came from RNA transcripts. During a first-round RT-PCR of the TCR CDR3, the HTBI primer set was used. TCRdb re-called the multiplex PCR reads through MiXCR, storing one row per CDR3 protein. Among 300,000 to 400,000 distinct CDR3 sequences, about 15% were seen once, and the ten largest hold 20% to 25%. CDR1 and CDR2 (germline): SEHNR, FQNEAQ (reference sequence). V lost 1 base to trimming and J lost 4 bases, with 11 bases between them. The CDR3 contains 14 residues. Study results and limitations: In validation, the model predicted ophthalmopathy. These predictions came a median about 6.5 months before onset.

Patients were excluded for uncontrolled infection, other autoimmune disease, pregnancy or lactation. The specimen was blood. The chain employs TRBV7-9 and TRBJ2-7, with D possibly matching TRBD2 (5 bases). The sequence was obtained from a woman under 40 with Graves' hyperthyroidism. DNA of the CDR3: TGTGCCAGCAGCTTAGACGGGGTCGTATACGAGCAGTACTTC. Residues: CASSLDGVVYEQYF.